This T cell receptor beta chain came from a study of cytomegalovirus exposure and HLA in healthy donors. Study overall: The 120 validation repertoires, a later analysis reported, used the same platform as the 550 to 700 repertoires from the first cohort.

Sequencing used immunoSEQ multiplex PCR; TCRdb keeps in-frame clones, though not all of them. This sample has 220,000 or so clones, with just over 90% found just once. With 5 bases clipped from V and 7 bases from J, the junction kept 15 bases outside the gene matches. The CDR3 consists of 17 residues. Germline values: CDR1 MGHRA, CDR2 YSYEKL. Points from the study as a whole: Among TCR beta chains, those listed as cytomegalovirus-associated numbered around 180.

In this sample, this clone turned up once. The antigen is not known. Sequenced material: PBMCs. This receptor was obtained from a woman under 30 in good health and CMV-seronegative. The J gene is TRBJ1-2, the V gene TRBV4-1; TRBD1 agrees at 11 bases. In DNA, the CDR3 is TGCGCCAGCAGCTCCCGAATTCCGGGACAGGGGGTAGCTGGCTACACCTTC. Translation gives CASSSRIPGQGVAGYTF.